Each of the 26 T cell receptor beta chains below was sequenced from the same sample in a study of PD-L1 blockade in urothelial cancer. Sample time point: peripheral blood 6 weeks after treatment start. Sequencing was performed with immunoSEQ multiplex PCR; in TCRdb, only in-frame clones are kept and a portion is missing. The sample yields 25,000 to 35,000 clones, around three quarters seen once. This specimen was PBMCs, taken around atezolizumab (anti-PD-L1) treatment. Receptor source: a man aged 65 to 85 with urothelial cancer.

This sequence joins TRBV5-4 and TRBJ2-3, with 11 bases lining up with TRBD2. V shed 3 bases and J 3 bases; nucleotides not matched to a gene: 9. CDR3 size: 17 residues. CDR1 and CDR2 (germline): SGHNT, YYREEE (reference sequence). CDR3 nucleotide sequence: TGTGCCAGCAGCTCCCGAGTAGCGGGAGGGAGTACAGATACGCAGTATTTT. It codes for CASSSRVAGGSTDTQYF.

The J gene is TRBJ2-1, the V gene TRBV7-9; TRBD2 aligns across 12 bases. J lost 7 bases, V lost 1 base, and 14 bases had no gene match. The CDR3 is 19 residues long. Germline lookup yields CDR1 SEHNR and CDR2 FQNEAQ (reference sequence). The CDR3 DNA sequence: TGTGCCAGCAGCTTAGAGACTAGCGGGAGACTCTTCGCGAGTAATGAGCAGTTCTTC. Its translation is CASSLETSGRLFASNEQFF.

The J gene is TRBJ2-2, the V gene TRBV7-9, with TRBD1 matching 7 bases. Germline lookup yields CDR1 SEHNR and CDR2 FQNEAQ (reference sequence). V lost 5 bases, J lost 1 base, and 4 bases stayed unmatched. This CDR3 has 15 amino acids. CDR3 sequence (DNA): TGTGCCAGCAGCAGAGGGACAGTGAACACCGGGGAGCTGTTTTTT. This gives the protein CASSRGTVNTGELFF.

The chain combines TRBV19 with TRBJ2-3; 7 positions agree with TRBD2. The V gene's germline CDR1 is LNHDA and CDR2 SQIVND (reference sequence). V was clipped by 3 bases and J by 3 bases; unmatched bases: 3. The CDR3 length is 14 residues. CDR3 coding DNA: TGTGCCAGTAGTATGGGGGGGAGGACAGATACGCAGTATTTT. It codes for CASSMGGRTDTQYF.

This clone was counted a few times. This sequence joins TRBV18 and TRBJ2-4; 7 positions match TRBD1. The ends lost 0 bases at V and 0 bases at J; junction bases unmatched: 8. Per germline, CDR1 KGHSH and CDR2 LQKENI. The CDR3 extends over 18 amino acids. The CDR3 DNA is TGTGCCAGCTCACCACCCGGGACAGACCATCTAGCCAAAAACATTCAGTACTTC. Translated, it gives CASSPPGTDHLAKNIQYF.

This sequence joins TRBV6-6 and TRBJ2-7; perhaps TRBD1 as D (5 bases). The CDR3 has 13 residues. Germline CDR1 reads MNHNY; CDR2 reads SVGAGI (reference sequence). V lost 6 bases and J 2 bases, leaving 11 bases between the germline ends. The CDR3 loop is CASRRDSPYEQYF. CDR3 DNA: TGTGCCAGCAGACGCGACAGCCCCTACGAGCAGTACTTC.

The CDR3 loop is CASSQETGMISYEQYF. The CDR3 nucleotides are TGTGCCAGCAGCCAGGAGACAGGGATGATCTCCTACGAGCAGTACTTC. The chain carries TRBV4-2 and TRBJ2-7; 7 bases map to TRBD1. The CDR3 extends over 16 amino acids. V lost 3 bases and J lost 0; bases outside the gene matches: 8. Germline V gene sequence: CDR1 LGHNA, CDR2 YNFKEQ.

J is TRBJ2-7 and V is TRBV4-2; 7 bases are shared with TRBD1. Germline CDR1 LGHNA, CDR2 YNFKEQ. The V gene end was trimmed by 3 bases and the J gene end by 2 bases; junction bases not matched to a gene: 7. The CDR3 covers 15 residues. CDR3 coding DNA: TGTGCCAGCAGCCAGTTAGGACAGGCCGCCTACGAGCAGTACTTC. It yields the protein CASSQLGQAAYEQYF.

This clone was recorded once. This rearrangement joins TRBV15 to TRBJ2-1; 12 nucleotides match TRBD2. V shed 4 bases and J 7 bases; nucleotides not matched to a gene: 14. Looked up from germline, CDR1 is LNHNV and CDR2 is YYDKDF (reference sequence). The CDR3 is 18 residues long. CDR3 DNA: TGTGCCACCAGCACATTTCTTCCCGGGACTAGCGGGTCTAATGAGCAGTTCTTC. Its translation: CATSTFLPGTSGSNEQFF.

The J gene is TRBJ2-7, the V gene TRBV4-2, with TRBD1 as a possible D gene (5 bases). The germline CDR1 and CDR2 sequences are LGHNA and YNFKEQ. The CDR3 sequence is 15 residues long. Trimming cost V 0 bases and J 3 bases, with 12 bases left between them. The CDR3 protein is CASSQERGPYYEQYF. CDR3 DNA sequence: TGTGCCAGCAGCCAAGAAAGGGGCCCATACTACGAGCAGTACTTC.

The gene calls are TRBV5-1 and TRBJ2-5, with 9 positions matching TRBD1. The CDR3 loop spans 14 amino acids. V dropped 1 base and J dropped 5; count of bases not matched to a gene: 3. Germline CDR1 and CDR2: SGHRS and YFSETQ. The CDR3 DNA reads TGCGCCAGCAGCTTGCGACAGGGGGAGGAGACCCAGTACTTC. Its protein product is CASSLRQGEETQYF.

The chain links TRBV11-3 to TRBJ2-2; D gene unclear. CDR3 length: 13 amino acids. Deletions cut 1 base from V and 6 bases from J, with 6 bases between. Germline assignment: CDR1 SGHNT and CDR2 YENEEA. This CDR3 is CASSLGASGELFF. CDR3 sequence (DNA): TGTGCCAGCAGCTTAGGCGCCTCCGGGGAGCTGTTTTTT.

The gene calls are TRBV29-1 and TRBJ1-1; D not certain. V was shortened by 0 bases and J by 0 bases, with 14 bases between the two germline ends. Per the germline V gene, CDR1 is SQVTM and CDR2 is ANQGSEA. This CDR3 is 16 amino acids long. The CDR3 sequence: CSVEDGGLSVNTEAFF. The CDR3 region has the DNA TGCAGCGTTGAAGACGGAGGGCTCTCGGTGAACACTGAAGCTTTCTTT.

The rearrangement links TRBV5-8 to TRBJ2-2; unclear D gene. Trimming left V 5 bases short and J 1 base short, with 9 bases between. This CDR3 region has 14 residues. CDR1 and CDR2 (germline): SGHTS, YDEGEE. The CDR3 coding sequence is TGTGCCAGCAGACCGTCAGGGAACACCGGGGAGCTGTTTTTT. Amino acid sequence: CASRPSGNTGELFF.

This chain connects TRBV4-1 to TRBJ2-2; TRBD2 matches 8 bases. This CDR3 is 16 amino acids long. Per the germline V gene, CDR1 is MGHRA and CDR2 is YSYEKL. Losses at the gene ends were 6 bases for V and 5 bases for J; bases not matched to a gene: 11. CDR3 DNA: TGCGCCAGCAGGGTGTTTGGCGGGGGGCGGACCGGGGAGCTGTTTTTT. Translated: CASRVFGGGRTGELFF.

This chain uses TRBV27 with TRBJ2-3, with 16 bases matching TRBD2. The V gene's germline CDR1 is MNHEY and CDR2 SMNVEV (reference sequence). The V and J ends lost 5 bases and 4 bases, in that order; junction bases with no gene match: 12. This CDR3 comprises 19 residues. CDR3 residues: CASSPSAGTSGREADTQYF. The CDR3 nucleotides are TGTGCCAGCAGTCCCTCTGCCGGGACTAGCGGGAGGGAAGCAGATACGCAGTATTTT.

The CDR3 coding sequence is TGTGCCAGCAGCCCCGTTGGGAGGGGTCTTAGCGGGAGTTCATACACCGGGGAGCTGTTTTTT. This gives the protein CASSPVGRGLSGSSYTGELFF. This chain links TRBV9 with TRBJ2-2; 9 bases map to TRBD2. CDR3 length equals 21 residues. Per germline, CDR1 SGDLS and CDR2 YYNGEE. The V gene end was trimmed by 4 bases and the J gene end by 3 bases; junction bases not matched to a gene: 22.

The chain uses TRBV7-8 and TRBJ2-7, with TRBD1 identical over 12 bases. The CDR3 runs to 15 residues. V lost 5 bases, J lost 4 bases, and 6 bases stayed unmatched. CDR1 and CDR2 (germline): SGHVS, FQNEAQ. The CDR3 loop reads CASSGEGQGAYEQYF. The CDR3 nucleotides are TGTGCCAGCAGCGGGGAGGGACAGGGGGCGTACGAGCAGTACTTC.

CDR3 loop: CASSLVGGKDRGTEAFF. The CDR3 DNA sequence: TGTGCCAGCAGCTTAGTGGGGGGTAAGGACCGAGGCACTGAAGCTTTCTTT. The V gene is TRBV7-2, the J gene TRBJ1-1; TRBD1 might be the D (5 bases). Germline V gene data show CDR1 as SGHTA and CDR2 as FQGNSA. Trimming took off 1 base at V and 4 bases at J, with 19 bases between the two ends. The CDR3 consists of 17 residues.

The rearrangement uses TRBV7-2 and TRBJ1-2; a weak D match, TRBD1 (5 bases). V was pared by 7 bases and J by 4 bases, with 13 bases between. The CDR3 extends over 13 amino acids. CDR1 SGHTA and CDR2 FQGNSA come from the germline V gene. CDR3 nucleotides: TGTGCCAGCACCTTCGGTGGGGCCTATGGCTACACCTTC. Translation: CASTFGGAYGYTF.

The chain carries TRBV25-1 and TRBJ2-2, with D possibly TRBD1 on 6 matching bases. CDR1 MGHDK and CDR2 SYGVNS come from the germline V gene. The CDR3 totals 15 residues. V shed 5 bases and J shed 6 bases, with 16 bases lying between them. As DNA, the CDR3 is TGTGCCAGCAGTCAGGGACACCCCGGCGCCGGGGAGCTGTTTTTT. Translating it yields CASSQGHPGAGELFF.

The chain uses TRBV7-2 and TRBJ1-1; 8 bases map to TRBD1. J lost 3 bases, V lost 5 bases, and 2 bases had no gene match. This CDR3 contains 13 residues. The germline V gene has CDR1 SGHTA and CDR2 FQGNSA. The DNA for the CDR3 is TGTGCCAGCAGCGGACAGGGATACACTGAAGCTTTCTTT. Translating it yields CASSGQGYTEAFF.

This clone showed up just a few times. The rearrangement joins TRBV7-9 to TRBJ2-2, with 7 bases aligning to TRBD2. Germline V gene sequence: CDR1 SEHNR, CDR2 FQNEAQ (reference sequence). The CDR3 length is 15 residues. Unmatched junction bases numbered 7, after V lost 4 bases and J lost 5 bases. This CDR3 is CASSSGPGGTGELFF. In DNA, the CDR3 is TGTGCCAGCAGCTCAGGTCCGGGAGGAACCGGGGAGCTGTTTTTT.

The rearrangement links TRBV7-6 to TRBJ2-2; 10 positions match TRBD2. From germline, CDR1 is SGHVS and CDR2 FNYEAQ. The CDR3 is 16 residues long. V gave up 4 bases and J gave up 5 bases; unmatched junction bases: 7. The CDR3: CASSSGPSGGTGELFF. The DNA for the CDR3 is TGTGCCAGCAGCTCAGGCCCTAGCGGGGGTACCGGGGAGCTGTTTTTT. The full variable domain, rest sourced from reference TRBV7-6 and TRBJ2-2, is GAGVSQSPRYKVTKRGQDVALRCDPISGHVSLYWYRQALGQGPEFLTYFNYEAQQDKSGLPNDRFSAERPEGSISTLTIQRTEQRDSAMYRCASSSGPSGGTGELFFGEGSRLTVL.

The V gene is TRBV27, the J gene TRBJ1-2; TRBD1 is a possible D gene (6 bases). The CDR3 totals 14 residues. Trimming cost V 6 bases and J 0 bases, with 11 bases left between them. The V gene's germline CDR1 is MNHEY and CDR2 SMNVEV (reference sequence). The chain's CDR3 is CASRPTGPNYGYTF. CDR3 nucleotides: TGTGCCAGCAGGCCGACAGGCCCTAACTATGGCTACACCTTC.

The chain couples TRBV7-6 to TRBJ1-2; no clear D. V dropped 1 base and J dropped 4 bases, with 13 bases sitting between them. The CDR3 contains 15 residues. CDR1 is SGHVS, CDR2 FNYEAQ, per germline. In nucleotides, the CDR3 is TGTGCCAGCAGCTTAGTCCGGGGAGCCCTCTATGGCTACACCTTC. As protein: CASSLVRGALYGYTF.